The 4 T cell receptor beta chains presented below share a single source sample, sequenced in a study of OX40 agonist ivuxolimab in advanced cancers. Profiled with immunoSEQ multiplex PCR; TCRdb holds only in-frame clones, not every one. The sample yields about 61,000 clones, roughly four fifths seen once. Sequencing used CD4+ or CD8+ T cells sorted from blood, obtained in a trial of the OX40 agonist ivuxolimab. These receptors all stem from an adult with an advanced solid tumor such as melanoma, head and neck, liver or kidney cancer.

The CDR3 loop is CASSPWGRGVTDTQYF. The CDR3 bases are TGCGCCAGCAGCCCTTGGGGCAGGGGCGTCACAGATACGCAGTATTTT. V is TRBV5-1 and J is TRBJ2-3; D perhaps matches TRBD1 (6 bases). The CDR3 consists of 16 residues. Germline loops: CDR1 SGHRS, CDR2 YFSETQ. V lost 4 bases and J 2 bases, leaving 17 bases between the germline ends.

The chain recombines TRBV28 with TRBJ2-3, with D maybe TRBD1 (5 bases). Germline CDR1 is MDHEN and CDR2 is SYDVKM. The ends were cut back, 2 bases at V and 2 bases at J, with 11 bases in the middle. The CDR3 spans 15 residues. CDR3: CASSLRQHITDTQYF. CDR3 bases: TGTGCCAGCAGTTTACGACAGCACATCACAGATACGCAGTATTTT.

This rearrangement joins TRBV11-3 to TRBJ2-7; unclear D gene. Germline CDR1 and CDR2: SGHNT and YENEEA. V was clipped by 5 bases and J by 1 base, with 3 bases between them. CDR3 length: 11 amino acids. The CDR3 loop is CASSHSYEQYF. The CDR3 DNA reads TGTGCCAGCAGCCATTCCTACGAGCAGTACTTC.

Note on this clone: This clone may be a read error of a much larger clone one base away. This sample includes further DNA sequences coding for the same CDR3. This chain links TRBV5-4 with TRBJ2-2, with TRBD1 matching 8 bases. The CDR3 covers 14 residues. The junction had 9 bases not matched to a gene; V was cut back by 3 bases and J by 11 bases. Looked up from germline, CDR1 is SGHNT and CDR2 is YYREEE (reference sequence). The CDR3 spells CASSSRQGNRELFF. The CDR3 coding sequence is TGTGCCAGCAGCTCGAGACAGGGGAACCGAGAGCTGTTTTTT.